The clone carrying this T cell receptor beta chain was detected a few times. Its antigen remains unidentified. A single record per CDR3 protein comes from TCRdb applying MiXCR to the RACE reads. The sample has 95,000 to 150,000 distinct CDR3 sequences, about 11% seen once. Described time point: patch test 3, about 24 weeks after DPC sensitization. Stated treatment: therapeutic diphenylcyclopropenone sensitization with weekly scalp DPC. The sample originates from a study of human T cells and chemical hapten exposure. Study results and caveats: Expanded TCRs grouped into significantly more large CDR3 similarity clusters than controls produced.

The CDR3 totals 17 residues. The trim removed 2 bases at V and 3 bases at J, leaving 10 bases unmatched. The germline CDR1 and CDR2 sequences are SGHTA and FQGNSA. V usage is TRBV7-2 and J usage is TRBJ2-3, with 8 bases fitting TRBD2. The receptor was derived from a woman aged 45-65 years with alopecia areata. Some clones in this sample may be carry-over from other donors' samples. The sample was whole blood, taken in connection with sensitization to the hapten diphenylcyclopropenone (DPC). Here the CDR3 DNA reads TGTGCCAGCAGCTTAACGTTCTCAGCGGGAGTAACAGATACGCAGTATTTT. This translates into CASSLTFSAGVTDTQYF.